These 5 T cell receptor beta chains were all obtained from the same sample, sequenced in a study of blood T cell repertoires in COVID-19 (dated by TCRdb to about 2020). Libraries were built with the immunoSEQ multiplex PCR assay. TCRdb carries this immuneACCESS record with in-frame sequences only. Its versions omit some clonotypes, under half of them owing to an unresolved V gene in the studies checked, with the rest unexplained. The sample profile shows 250,000 to 300,000 clones; around 81% of them were found once. The ten most abundant clones make up around 3% of the sample. Sequenced input: peripheral blood. All receptors derive from a woman aged 55-69 years with active or convalescent COVID-19.

This sequence joins TRBV29-1 and TRBJ1-2; 11 bases match TRBD1. The CDR3 sequence is 14 residues long. V lost 6 bases to trimming and J lost 8 bases; unmatched junction nucleotides: 11. CDR1 is SQVTM, CDR2 ANQGSEA, per germline. The CDR3 loop is CSVGLGQGAGGYTF. CDR3 in DNA: TGCAGCGTCGGACTTGGACAGGGGGCGGGAGGCTACACCTTC.

The chain has TRBV6-1 and TRBJ2-7, with D possibly matching TRBD2 (5 bases). Per germline, CDR1 MNHNS and CDR2 SASEGT. This CDR3 contains 13 residues. Trimming took 3 bases from V and 6 from J, leaving 12 bases between them. CDR3 loop: CASSDWVAGEQYF. Written as DNA, the CDR3 is TGTGCCAGCAGTGATTGGGTTGCGGGCGAGCAGTACTTC.

Many counts were recorded for this clone. The chain is built from TRBV6-5 and TRBJ2-2; D unclear. Trimming shortened V by 5 bases and J by 1 base, and 5 bases separated the two germline ends. This CDR3 contains 13 residues. CDR1 is MNHEY and CDR2 is SVGAGI in the germline V gene. CDR3 bases: TGTGCCAGCAGTACAGAGAACACCGGGGAGCTGTTTTTT. This encodes CASSTENTGELFF.

This rearrangement joins TRBV7-9 to TRBJ1-2; the match to TRBD1 covers 8 bases. Germline lookup yields CDR1 SEHNR and CDR2 FQNEAQ (reference sequence). V trimming: 3 bases; J trimming: 7 bases; junction bases outside the gene matches: 7. This CDR3 has 14 amino acids. CDR3 coding DNA: TGTGCCAGCAGCTTTTCGACAGGGGATGCTGGCTACACCTTC. This gives the protein CASSFSTGDAGYTF.

The chain has TRBV5-1 and TRBJ1-1, with D possibly matching TRBD1 (6 bases). Trimming shortened V by 3 bases and J by 5 bases, and 14 bases separated the two germline ends. Germline V gene lookup returns CDR1 SGHRS and CDR2 YFSETQ. CDR3 length equals 14 residues. CDR3 sequence (DNA): TGCGCCAGCAGCTCCTTACCAGGACAGACTGAAGCTTTCTTT. It yields the protein CASSSLPGQTEAFF.